The 7 T cell receptor beta chains below all came from one sample that was sequenced in a study of blood T cells in healthy people across ages. The use of a sample-barcoded 5' primer and a J-beta primer mix characterized a second PCR of roughly 7 to 12 cycles. MiXCR was run by TCRdb on the 5' RACE reads, yielding one entry per CDR3 protein. The sample records approximately 1.5 million distinct CDR3 sequences, 30% to 35% being singletons. The sample was blood. Source of these receptors: a woman aged 30 to 39 in good health.

The genes are TRBV20-1 and TRBJ1-4; no firm D call. The germline gives CDR1 DFQATT, CDR2 SNEGSKA (reference sequence). Trimming removed 4 bases from V and 0 bases from J, with 12 bases in between. The CDR3 spans 15 residues. CDR3 bases: TGCAGTGCTATATCCCTCGTATCAACTAATGAAAAACTGTTTTTT. Its translation: CSAISLVSTNEKLFF.

Concerning this clonotype itself: A much larger clone differs by one base, so this may be a read error. This sequence joins TRBV20-1 and TRBJ2-2; 9 nucleotides match TRBD2. Germline lookup yields CDR1 DFQATT and CDR2 SNEGSKA (reference sequence). CDR3 length equals 14 residues. V was clipped by 5 bases and J by 7 bases; unmatched bases: 8. The DNA of the CDR3 is TGCAGTGCTGTCCCGGCGGGGGGGCTCGGGGAGCTGTTTTTT. It encodes CSAVPAGGLGELFF.

This chain uses TRBV20-1 with TRBJ2-5, with D possibly matching TRBD2 (5 bases). The V gene lost 2 bases and the J gene lost 2 bases, with 18 bases spanning the gap. The CDR3 runs 16 residues. Looked up from germline, CDR1 is DFQATT and CDR2 is SNEGSKA (reference sequence). The CDR3 DNA sequence: TGCAGTGCTAGATCTCTTCACGAGGGATCGCAAGAGACCCAGTACTTC. This codes for CSARSLHEGSQETQYF.

Written as DNA, the CDR3 is TGTGCCAGCAGCCCAGGGAGGGGGCTCAACTATGGCTACACCTTC. Amino acid sequence: CASSPGRGLNYGYTF. The chain employs TRBV9 and TRBJ1-2; TRBD1 matches 7 bases. V was pared by 4 bases and J by 2 bases, with 8 bases of the junction left unmatched. The CDR3 contains 15 residues. The germline V gene encodes CDR1 SGDLS and CDR2 YYNGEE.

This clonotype was seen a few times. The rearrangement joins TRBV7-6 to TRBJ2-5; D remains ambiguous. Matching the DNA end better, TRBJ2-7 makes the J call doubtful. The CDR3 is 13 residues long. CDR1 SGHVS and CDR2 FNYEAQ come from the germline V gene. As DNA, the CDR3 is TGTGCCAGCAGCTTAGCGGTCGCCCACGAGCAGTACTTC. Encoded protein: CASSLAVAHEQYF.

The V call is TRBV5-6, the J call TRBJ2-5; 13 positions agree with TRBD2. There are 15 residues in the CDR3. V lost 3 bases, J lost 7 bases, and 6 bases stayed unmatched. Germline V lookup: CDR1 SGHDT, CDR2 YYEEEE. The CDR3 bases are TGTGCCAGCAGCTCAGTGACTAGCGGGGGGTGGACCCAGTACTTC. It encodes CASSSVTSGGWTQYF.

This clonotype occurred a few times. CDR3 amino acids: CATSDPRGTSGSNTDTQYF. CDR3 sequence (DNA): TGTGCCACCAGTGATCCCCGGGGGACTAGCGGGAGTAATACAGATACGCAGTATTTT. The rearrangement links TRBV24-1 to TRBJ2-3; 14 bases map to TRBD2. Germline V lookup: CDR1 KGHDR, CDR2 SFDVKD. The CDR3 is 19 residues long. With V trimmed by 3 bases and J by 3 bases, 10 bases remained unmatched.